This entry is about one T cell receptor beta chain. Its specificity is unknown. In TCRdb, the reads were re-called with MiXCR into one record per CDR3 protein. The sample carries about 440,000 distinct CDR3 sequences, approximately 31% recorded once. This entry comes from a study of T cell repertoires in cytomegalovirus infection. Study-wide background: CMV infection and matching HLA type were both indicated by public TCR beta signatures.

Regarding the study as a whole: Clonotype analysis showed dominance of the ex vivo response by HLA-C-restricted CMV-specific TCR beta clonotypes. Cumulated frequencies of public TCR beta families served to identify carriers of CMV plus the relevant HLA.

This CDR3 comprises 15 residues. V lost 0 bases to trimming and J lost 2 bases, with 11 bases between them. The germline CDR1 and CDR2 sequences are SGDLS and YYNGEE. The chain links TRBV9 to TRBJ1-2; D is possibly TRBD1 (6 bases). Sample: PBMCs. The TCR comes from a human donor in good health (CMV status not recorded). Some clones in this sample may be carry-over from other donors' samples. This CDR3 is CASSVEGGRNYGYTF. The CDR3 nucleotides read TGTGCCAGCAGCGTAGAGGGGGGCAGGAACTATGGCTACACCTTC.